The 5 T cell receptor beta chains below come from one sample, sequenced in a study of blood T cell repertoires in COVID-19. Assay used: immunoSEQ multiplex PCR; TCRdb lists only in-frame clones, some missing. The sample has about 390,000 clones; about 87% are singletons. Source material: PBMCs or T cells enriched from blood (not recorded which). Source of these receptors: a woman aged 50 to 60 who had recovered from COVID-19.

This chain uses TRBV7-3 with TRBJ2-7; D is unresolved. CDR3 size: 12 residues. Trimming left V 5 bases short and J 11 bases short, with 16 bases between. Looked up from germline, CDR1 is SGHTA and CDR2 is FQGTGA. The CDR3 is CASSAQLGEKYF. For the CDR3, the DNA is TGTGCCAGCAGCGCACAACTCGGAGAAAAGTACTTC.

As regards this clone: The same CDR3 can be traced to other DNA sequences in this sample. V and J are TRBV20-1 and TRBJ1-5; D call uncertain. The V and J ends lost 4 bases and 7 bases respectively, with 8 bases between them. CDR1 is DFQATT, CDR2 SNEGSKA, per germline (reference sequence). This CDR3 has 11 amino acids. CDR3 sequence (DNA): TGCAGTGCTACCGGAGGACAGCCCCAGCATTTT. Protein sequence: CSATGGQPQHF.

The genes are TRBV18 and TRBJ1-1; D not resolved. V was shortened by 3 bases and J by 6 bases, with 11 bases between the two germline ends. CDR3 length: 13 residues. CDR1 and CDR2 (germline): KGHSH, LQKENI. This chain's CDR3 is CASSPGVRAEAFF. The CDR3 DNA is TGTGCCAGCTCACCCGGGGTACGGGCTGAAGCTTTCTTT. Combining the CDR3 with reference TRBV18 and TRBJ1-1 gives the whole variable domain NAGVMQNPRHLVRRRGQEARLRCSPMKGHSHVYWYRQLPEEGLKFMVYLQKENIIDESGMPKERFSAEFPKEGPSILRIQQVVRGDSAAYFCASSPGVRAEAFFGQGTRLTVV.

The chain employs TRBV7-2 and TRBJ2-1, with D maybe TRBD2 (5 bases). Trimming stripped 5 bases from V and 10 bases from J, with 15 bases between. The V gene's germline CDR1 is SGHTA and CDR2 FQGNSA. The CDR3 runs 13 residues. The CDR3 sequence: CASSGSVAGEQFF. The CDR3 DNA is TGTGCCAGCAGCGGTTCAGTGGCGGGCGAGCAGTTCTTC. Full variable domain (remainder filled in from reference TRBV7-2 and TRBJ2-1): GAGVSQSPSNKVTEKGKDVELRCDPISGHTALYWYRQSLGQGLEFLIYFQGNSAPDKSGLPSDRFSAERTGGSVSTLTIQRTQQEDSAVYLCASSGSVAGEQFFGPGTRLTVL.

The chain links TRBV28 to TRBJ2-4, with a weak D call TRBD1 (5 bases). The CDR3 has 18 residues. The germline V gene encodes CDR1 MDHEN and CDR2 SYDVKM. Trimming removed 2 bases at V and 0 bases at J, with 17 bases between. This CDR3 reads CASSLQMTTALAKNIQYF. CDR3 bases: TGTGCCAGCAGTTTACAGATGACGACAGCCTTAGCCAAAAACATTCAGTACTTC.